This T cell receptor (beta chain) was sequenced for a study of blood T cell repertoires in COVID-19 (dated by TCRdb to between 2020 and 2021). Regarding the study in general: Samples covering the acute and convalescent phases of COVID-19 were provided by collaborators in the United States, Italy and Spain. The material from the prospective study consisted of cDNA or gDNA derived from T cells, B-cell-depleted T cells, or PBMCs. A de-identified subject ID, COVID-19 status, age in years and sex were almost always included in the sample metadata. HLA class I and class II types, where available, came from metadata supplied by the sample provider rather than from assay-based typing. The repertoires were made available in a free public database intended to serve as a resource for research on the immune response to SARS-CoV-2. Subjects who had been exposed to COVID-19, were actively infected with it, or had recovered from it provided the deeply sampled blood TCRbeta repertoires that made up the dataset. Samples came from the ongoing ImmuneRACE study (first 160 participants) plus 1,254 subjects from 6 global collaborators. The paper as a whole reports these results and caveats: The quantity of clinical and demographic metadata differed by source and by participant and was supplied without curation.

As to this clone: Its antigen target is currently unknown. No base qualities exist here, and no much larger clone lies one base off it.

In the germline V gene, CDR1 corresponds to SGDLS and CDR2 to YYNGEE. V is clipped by 2 bases and J by 0 bases, and the sequence between their germline boundaries is 11 bases long. The CDR3 has 16 amino acids, counting the end cysteine and phenylalanine. Kept here is only the CDR3 DNA, which spans 48 bases and is read in frame from base 1. TCRbeta CDR3 regions were amplified from genomic DNA by means of the immunoSEQ Assay, a bias-controlled multiplex PCR. In the authors' own workflow: Within the assay, amplification of reference gene primers was used to estimate how many nucleated cells each sample contained. To quantify the absolute abundance of each unique TCRbeta CDR3 rearrangement, sequence reads were collapsed and filtered. For each sample, productive Simpson clonality was calculated as the square root of Simpson's diversity index over productive rearrangements. TCRdb carries this immuneACCESS record with in-frame sequences only. Its versions omit some clonotypes, under half of them owing to an unresolved V gene in the studies checked, with the rest unexplained. That table supplies the V and J calls and clone size; D and trimming were determined from the DNA. The sample data list about 160,000 clones, and roughly four fifths of these were observed just once. The ten largest clones capture 13% of the sample.

A second Seattle source provided samples from volunteer blood donors who had recovered from COVID-19. Whole blood was collected in K2EDTA tubes by collaborating institutions according to the institutions' own protocols. For TCRbeta analysis, collaborator samples were shipped as frozen whole blood, as isolated PBMCs, or as DNA extracted from either sample type. Sequencing used peripheral blood. The V and J segments used are TRBV9 and TRBJ2-2; a tentative D match to TRBD1 spans 6 bases. The origin of this receptor is an older man who had recovered from COVID-19. Here the CDR3 is given as CASSVQGPPNTGELFF. The DNA reads as follows: TGTGCCAGCAGCGTTCAGGGGCCGCCGAACACCGGGGAGCTGTTTTTT. Full variable domain (CDR3 extended with the reference TRBV9 and TRBJ2-2 proteins): DSGVTQTPKHLITATGQRVTLRCSPRSGDLSVYWYQQSLDQGLQFLIQYYNGEERAKGNILERFSAQQFPDLHSELNLSSLELGDSALYFCASSVQGPPNTGELFFGEGSRLTVL.